The T cell receptor (beta chain) under discussion was sequenced for a study of graft-versus-host responses after intestinal transplantation (dated by TCRdb to the early 2020s). General notes on the study: Multivisceral, liver-intestinal, or isolated intestinal transplants were received by the recipients. Samples from a few later patients were sequenced in-house on an Illumina MiSeq with MiXCR processing rather than by the commercial service. Alloreactive clones were identified by sequencing pre-transplant mixed lymphocyte reaction products and comparing these products with unstimulated pre-transplant donor and recipient T cells. A cohort of 20 to 25 intestinal transplant recipients, including one retransplant, was enrolled, and 3 patients lacking pretransplant specimens were excluded. Anti-thymocyte globulin induction was given to all recipients, followed by maintenance tacrolimus and steroids for two to four years. A peak of at least 4% donor T cells among recipient peripheral blood mononuclear cells was the definition used for donor T cell macrochimerism. Bulk TCR-beta CDR3 sequencing was used to track graft-versus-host and host-versus-graft alloreactive T cell clones in the graft, circulation and bone marrow after intestinal transplantation. Overall study results and their limits: Conclusions were limited by the relatively low number and heterogeneity of intestinal transplant patients. GvH clones were found in recipient bone marrow, and some of the GvH clones appeared earlier in ileal mucosa or blood, which is consistent with an intestinal mucosal origin. Early after transplant, peak levels of circulating GvH clones were associated with declines in HvG clones. Patients with donor T cell macrochimerism had high GvH to HvG T cell clonal ratios in their allografts.

The sample's time point, from its label and the paper: cells obtained before transplantation from donor or recipient. Mixed lymphocyte reactions plated 200,000 CFSE-labeled pre-transplant responders with 200,000 irradiated violet-dye-labeled stimulators and were cultured for more than five days. After the mixed lymphocyte reaction, proliferating CD3+CD4+CFSE-low and CD3+CD8+CFSE-low responder cells were FACS-sorted on a BD Influx sorter. Libraries came from the immunoSEQ multiplex PCR assay. For most patients, genomic DNA was isolated using the Qiagen DNeasy Blood and Tissue Kit and was shipped frozen to Adaptive Biotechnologies for TCR sequencing. For most patients, high-throughput TCR-beta CDR3 sequencing of genomic DNA was performed by Adaptive Biotechnologies. The published analysis was carried out like this. Adaptive's ImmunoSEQ software supplied the TCR sequencing data for roughly 17 patients, while MiXCR and VDJtools were used to process a few other patients. CD4 versus CD8 sorting errors were corrected by removing sequences found in both subsets at a frequency ratio below 5:1. Because the origin of CDR3 nucleotide sequences shared between donor and recipient could not be assigned, those sequences were removed. To count as alloreactive, a clone needed at least 2-fold expansion over unstimulated cells and a minimum CFSE-low frequency of 0.002% (template counts) or 0.001% (read counts). Mappable clones were those detected in sequenced pre-transplant spleen, lymph node, or MLR CFSE-low populations of the donor or recipient. Cumulative frequency of alloreactive clones was calculated as a percentage of all sequences weighted by copy number. What TCRdb holds here is the immuneACCESS table cut down to in-frame rearrangements. Part of the clones is not present; checked against another copy, under half of the missing clones reflect an unresolved V gene, and the others are unexplained. For V, J and clone size, that table is used; D and trimming come from the DNA. This sample holds about 12,000 clones; roughly 30% were observed only once. Clones ranked in the top ten supply roughly 3.2% of the sample.

This clone was detected only a few times. No clone much larger than this one lies a single base away; base qualities are absent. The input for sequencing was alloreactive CD8+ T cells from a mixed lymphocyte reaction culture, taken before intestinal transplant. Reading the label with the study, this specimen's cell subset or site is: CFSE-low proliferating T cells sorted from roughly six-day pre-transplant mixed lymphocyte reaction (GvH or HvG direction). The clonotype comes from a human patient who received an intestinal transplant.

The CDR3 protein is CASSSGSTDTQYF. The bases read TGTGCCAGCAGTAGTGGGAGCACAGATACGCAGTATTTT. The rearrangement joined TRBV6-1 to TRBJ2-3; the D gene cannot be named for sure. There are 13 amino acids in the CDR3, from cysteine to phenylalanine inclusive. This entry keeps only the CDR3 DNA: 39 bases, framed from base 1. Based on the germline V gene, the CDR1 and CDR2 sequences are MNHNS and SASEGT. The trim is 5 bases for V and 0 bases for J, with a gap of 6 bases between the germline ends.